A single sample gave rise to the 19 T cell receptor beta chains below, sequenced in a study of OX40 agonist ivuxolimab in advanced cancers. The repertoire was sequenced with immunoSEQ multiplex PCR; TCRdb's copy has only in-frame clones and lacks some. The top ten hold roughly 0.44% of the sample, which has fewer than 95,000 clones, 84% seen once. This specimen consisted of CD4+ or CD8+ T cells sorted from blood, obtained in a trial of the OX40 agonist ivuxolimab. The receptors originated from an adult with an advanced solid tumor such as melanoma, head and neck, liver or kidney cancer.

This chain joins TRBV10-2 and TRBJ1-1, with a weak D call TRBD1 (5 bases). V lost 6 bases and J 0 bases, leaving 14 bases between the germline ends. Germline assignment: CDR1 WSHSY and CDR2 SAAADI. There are 15 residues in the CDR3. Here the CDR3 DNA reads TGCGCCAGCAGGGGGGACGGGAGAATGAACACTGAAGCTTTCTTT. Translating it yields CASRGDGRMNTEAFF.

The rearrangement uses TRBV2 and TRBJ1-2; 7 bases fit TRBD1. Per germline, CDR1 SNHLY and CDR2 FYNNEI. The CDR3 has 13 amino acids. The ends lost 6 bases at V and 4 bases at J; junction bases unmatched: 5. CDR3 region: CASRTGKFYGYTF. CDR3 nucleotide sequence: TGTGCCAGCAGGACAGGGAAATTCTATGGCTACACCTTC.

The table lists this clone with a few counts. The chain uses TRBV5-3 and TRBJ2-3; D not resolved. TRBV5-3 is given ORF status, its function remaining uncertain. The V gene lost 4 bases and the J gene lost 5 bases, with 8 bases spanning the gap. This CDR3 is 12 amino acids long. The CDR3 is CARSKSEDTQYF. The CDR3 DNA reads as TGTGCCAGAAGCAAGTCTGAAGATACGCAGTATTTT.

The gene calls are TRBV7-9 and TRBJ2-7, with D perhaps being TRBD1 or TRBD2 (5 bases each). Germline V CDR1 and CDR2: SEHNR, FQNEAQ (reference sequence). Trimming stripped 4 bases from V and 2 bases from J, with 12 bases between. The CDR3 contains 14 residues. For the CDR3, the DNA is TGTGCCAGCAGCTCCGGGACCGGTACCTACGAGCAGTACGTC. It codes for CASSSGTGTYEQYV.

V and J are TRBV7-2 and TRBJ2-1; D might be TRBD1 (6 bases). Deletions cut 1 base from V and 5 bases from J, with 9 bases between. The CDR3 has 14 amino acids. From germline, CDR1 is SGHTA and CDR2 FQGNSA. DNA of the CDR3: TGTGCCAGCAGCTTAGGGCAGGGGAACAATGAGCAGTTCTTC. Translated: CASSLGQGNNEQFF. The complete variable domain, with remaining parts taken from reference TRBV7-2 and TRBJ2-1, reads GAGVSQSPSNKVTEKGKDVELRCDPISGHTALYWYRQSLGQGLEFLIYFQGNSAPDKSGLPSDRFSAERTGGSVSTLTIQRTQQEDSAVYLCASSLGQGNNEQFFGPGTRLTVL.

This clone was seen a few times. This chain uses TRBV28 with TRBJ1-1; D may be TRBD1 (5 bases). Germline CDR1 reads MDHEN; CDR2 reads SYDVKM. Trimming took 6 bases from V and 2 from J, leaving 16 bases between them. This CDR3 has 15 amino acids. CDR3 bases: TGTGCCAGCAGGGGGGATCGGACGGTCAACACTGAAGCTTTCTTT. Translating it yields CASRGDRTVNTEAFF.

The CDR3 loop is CASSFPGLDTQYF. The CDR3 DNA sequence: TGCGCCAGCAGCTTCCCGGGTCTAGATACGCAGTATTTT. V usage is TRBV5-1 and J usage is TRBJ2-3; D is undetermined. Trimming removed 2 bases from V and 5 bases from J, with 9 bases in between. CDR3 length equals 13 residues. CDR1 is SGHRS, CDR2 YFSETQ, per germline. The full variable domain, its missing parts supplied by reference TRBV5-1 and TRBJ2-3, is KAGVTQTPRYLIKTRGQQVTLSCSPISGHRSVSWYQQTPGQGLQFLFEYFSETQRNKGNFPGRFSGRQFSNSRSEMNVSTLELGDSALYLCASSFPGLDTQYFGPGTRLTVL.

The V gene is TRBV2, the J gene TRBJ1-1, with unresolved D. Germline V gives CDR1 SNHLY, CDR2 FYNNEI. Trimming removed 1 base from V and 6 bases from J, with 9 bases in between. The CDR3 totals 13 residues. CDR3 residues: CASSEELRAEAFF. CDR3 in DNA: TGTGCCAGCAGTGAAGAGCTGAGAGCTGAAGCTTTCTTT.

This clone has more than one count but fewer than ten. The CDR3 reads CASSTRIEETQYF. In DNA form, the CDR3 reads TGTGCCAGCAGTACCCGGATAGAAGAGACCCAGTACTTC. This chain joins TRBV28 and TRBJ2-5; no clear D gene. The V end lost 5 bases, the J end lost 3 bases, and 10 bases lay between the germline ends. Germline V lookup: CDR1 MDHEN, CDR2 SYDVKM. This CDR3 is 13 amino acids long. The full variable domain, completed using reference TRBV28 and TRBJ2-5, is DVKVTQSSRYLVKRTGEKVFLECVQDMDHENMFWYRQDPGLGLRLIYFSYDVKMKEKGDIPEGYSVSREKKERFSLILESASTNQTSMYLCASSTRIEETQYFGPGTRLLVL.

The DNA for the CDR3 is TGTGCCAGCAGAGGACAGATGAACACTGAAGCTTTCTTT. The encoded protein is CASRGQMNTEAFF. The rearrangement uses TRBV2 and TRBJ1-1; D might be TRBD1 (6 bases). The V and J ends lost 6 bases and 0 bases respectively, with 8 bases between them. CDR3 length equals 13 residues. The germline V gene has CDR1 SNHLY and CDR2 FYNNEI.

The CDR3 reads CATSRGTGGSNQPQHF. The CDR3 coding sequence is TGTGCCACCAGCAGAGGGACAGGGGGTTCAAATCAGCCCCAGCATTTT. J is TRBJ1-5 and V is TRBV15; TRBD1 matches 10 bases. The CDR3 loop spans 16 amino acids. V lost 1 base to trimming and J lost 4 bases; unmatched junction nucleotides: 4. Per the germline V gene, CDR1 is LNHNV and CDR2 is YYDKDF (reference sequence).

V is TRBV7-3 and J is TRBJ1-2; unclear D gene. The CDR3 consists of 14 residues. Germline V CDR1 and CDR2: SGHTA, FQGTGA. The germline V and J ends were trimmed by 2 bases and 6 bases, with 13 bases remaining between them. The CDR3 loop reads CASSLGLGYNGYTF. The CDR3 nucleotides are TGTGCCAGCAGCTTAGGGCTCGGGTATAATGGCTACACCTTC.

This sequence joins TRBV5-1 and TRBJ2-2; D remains unclear. V lost 7 bases, J lost 1 base, and 14 bases lay in between. CDR1 and CDR2 from the germline V gene are SGHRS and YFSETQ. The CDR3 sequence is 15 residues long. CDR3 sequence reads: CASHEAAVNTGELFF. The CDR3 DNA is TGCGCCAGCCATGAGGCGGCAGTGAACACCGGGGAGCTGTTTTTT.

This chain uses TRBV6-6 with TRBJ2-5; TRBD2 matches 9 bases. Germline lookup yields CDR1 MNHNY and CDR2 SVGAGI (reference sequence). The junction had 1 base not matched to a gene; V was cut back by 7 bases and J by 7 bases. This CDR3 spans 11 amino acids. For the CDR3, the DNA is TGTGCCAGCAAGACTAGCGGGACCCAGTACTTC. Protein product: CASKTSGTQYF.

The CDR3 sequence is CASSLVGPLRRSNTGELFF. DNA of the CDR3: TGTGCCAGCAGCCTAGTCGGCCCCCTTCGAAGATCGAACACCGGGGAGCTGTTTTTT. The gene calls are TRBV11-2 and TRBJ2-2; D is undetermined. Germline V gene sequence: CDR1 SGHAT, CDR2 FQNNGV. The CDR3 runs 19 residues. Trimming pared 5 bases from V and 0 bases from J, leaving 22 bases between.

Only one count was recorded for this clone. The genes are TRBV18 and TRBJ1-3, with D unclear. The CDR3 loop spans 14 amino acids. Germline values: CDR1 KGHSH, CDR2 LQKENI. V lost 3 bases and J 2 bases, leaving 8 bases between the germline ends. This CDR3 is CASSPTETGNTIYF. CDR3 nucleotides: TGTGCCAGCTCACCCACAGAGACTGGAAACACCATATATTTT.

The chain couples TRBV7-6 to TRBJ1-1; no firm D call. This CDR3 has 13 amino acids. Germline CDR1 SGHVS, CDR2 FNYEAQ. Trimming shortened V by 1 base and J by 4 bases, and 7 bases separated the two germline ends. This CDR3 is CASSLEWGTEAFF. CDR3 coding DNA: TGTGCCAGCAGCTTAGAATGGGGCACTGAAGCTTTCTTT.

J is TRBJ2-7 and V is TRBV18; possible D gene TRBD1, 5 bases. The CDR3 has 15 residues. Germline CDR1 KGHSH, CDR2 LQKENI. The V gene lost 3 bases and the J gene lost 5 bases, with 17 bases spanning the gap. The CDR3 nucleotides read TGTGCCAGCTCACCTAAAACAGGTCAAAGGGACGAGCAGTACTTC. This encodes CASSPKTGQRDEQYF.

The J gene is TRBJ2-2, the V gene TRBV2, with D possibly being TRBD1 (5 bases). Trimming pared 5 bases from V and 4 bases from J, leaving 8 bases between. CDR3 length: 13 amino acids. The germline V gene encodes CDR1 SNHLY and CDR2 FYNNEI. This CDR3 reads CASSRQITGELFF. The CDR3 DNA is TGTGCCAGCAGTCGACAGATCACCGGGGAGCTGTTTTTT. The complete variable domain, with remaining parts taken from reference TRBV2 and TRBJ2-2, reads EPEVTQTPSHQVTQMGQEVILRCVPISNHLYFYWYRQILGQKVEFLVSFYNNEISEKSEIFDDQFSVERPDGSNFTLKIRSTKLEDSAMYFCASSRQITGELFFGEGSRLTVL.